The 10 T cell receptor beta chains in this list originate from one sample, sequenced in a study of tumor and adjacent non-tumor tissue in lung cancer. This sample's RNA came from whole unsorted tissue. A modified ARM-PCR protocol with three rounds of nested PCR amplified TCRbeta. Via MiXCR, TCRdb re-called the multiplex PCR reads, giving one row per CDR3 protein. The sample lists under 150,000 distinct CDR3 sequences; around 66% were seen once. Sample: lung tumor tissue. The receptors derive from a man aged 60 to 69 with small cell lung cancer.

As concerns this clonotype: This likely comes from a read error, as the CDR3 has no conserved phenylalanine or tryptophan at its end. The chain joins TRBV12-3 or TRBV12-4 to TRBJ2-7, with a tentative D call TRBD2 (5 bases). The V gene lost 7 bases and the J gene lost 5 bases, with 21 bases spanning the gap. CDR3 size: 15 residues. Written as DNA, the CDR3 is TGTGCCAGCAAAGGACCGTGGACTGAATCCCACGAGCAGTACATC. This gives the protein CASKGPWTESHEQYI.

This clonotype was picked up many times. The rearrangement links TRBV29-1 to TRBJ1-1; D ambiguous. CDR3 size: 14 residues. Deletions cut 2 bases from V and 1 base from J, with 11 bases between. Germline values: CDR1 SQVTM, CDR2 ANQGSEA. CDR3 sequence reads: CSVEQGSANTEAFF. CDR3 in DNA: TGCAGCGTTGAACAAGGGTCGGCGAACACTGAAGCTTTCTTT.

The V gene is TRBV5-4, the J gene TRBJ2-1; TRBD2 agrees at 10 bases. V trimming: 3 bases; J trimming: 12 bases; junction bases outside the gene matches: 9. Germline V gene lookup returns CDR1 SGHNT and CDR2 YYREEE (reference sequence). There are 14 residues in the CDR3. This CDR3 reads CASSSSGSHRGQFF. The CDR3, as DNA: TGTGCCAGCAGCTCTAGCGGGAGCCATAGGGGGCAGTTCTTC. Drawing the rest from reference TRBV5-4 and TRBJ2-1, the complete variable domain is ETGVTQSPTHLIKTRGQQVTLRCSSQSGHNTVSWYQQALGQGPQFIFQYYREEENGRGNFPPRFSGLQFPNYSSELNVNALELDDSALYLCASSSSGSHRGQFFGPGTRLTVL.

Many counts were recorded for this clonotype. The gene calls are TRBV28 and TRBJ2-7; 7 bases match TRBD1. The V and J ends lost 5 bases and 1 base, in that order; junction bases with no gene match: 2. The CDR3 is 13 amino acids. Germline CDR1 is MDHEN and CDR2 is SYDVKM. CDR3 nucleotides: TGTGCCAGCAGTGGGGGACAGTCCTACGAGCAGTACTTC. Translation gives CASSGGQSYEQYF.

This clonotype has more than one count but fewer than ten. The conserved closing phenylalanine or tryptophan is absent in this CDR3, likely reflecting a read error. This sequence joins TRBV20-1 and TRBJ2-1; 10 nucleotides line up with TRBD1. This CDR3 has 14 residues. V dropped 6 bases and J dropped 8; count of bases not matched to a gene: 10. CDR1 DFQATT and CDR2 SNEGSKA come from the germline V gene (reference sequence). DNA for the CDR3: TGCAGTGCCCCCCTACCCGGGACAGGGGATGAGCAGTTCTTA. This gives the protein CSAPLPGTGDEQFL.

The DNA of the CDR3 is TGTGCCAGCAGTTTTGACAGGGCCAAAGAGACCCAGTACTTC. As protein: CASSFDRAKETQYF. The V call is TRBV5-8, the J call TRBJ2-5, with TRBD1 identical over 7 bases. The CDR3 sequence is 14 residues long. With 5 bases clipped from V and 3 bases from J, the junction kept 7 bases outside the gene matches. The V gene's germline CDR1 is SGHTS and CDR2 YDEGEE. Drawing the rest from reference TRBV5-8 and TRBJ2-5, the complete variable domain is EAGVTQSPTHLIKTRGQQATLRCSPISGHTSVYWYQQALGLGLQFLLWYDEGEERNRGNFPPRFSGRQFPNYSSELNVNALELEDSALYLCASSFDRAKETQYFGPGTRLLVL.

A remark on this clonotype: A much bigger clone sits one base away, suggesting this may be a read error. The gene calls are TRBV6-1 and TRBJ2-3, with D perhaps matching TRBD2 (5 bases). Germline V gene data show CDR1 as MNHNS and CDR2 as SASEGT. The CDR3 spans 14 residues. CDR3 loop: CGSTHLAFTDTQYF. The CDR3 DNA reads TGTGGCAGCACCCACTTAGCGTTCACAGATACGCAGTATTTT.

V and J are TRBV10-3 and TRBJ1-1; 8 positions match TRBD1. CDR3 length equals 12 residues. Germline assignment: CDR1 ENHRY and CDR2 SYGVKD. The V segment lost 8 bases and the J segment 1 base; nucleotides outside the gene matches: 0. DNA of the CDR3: TGTGCCATCGGGACAGGGAACACTGAAGCTTTCTTT. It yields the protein CAIGTGNTEAFF.

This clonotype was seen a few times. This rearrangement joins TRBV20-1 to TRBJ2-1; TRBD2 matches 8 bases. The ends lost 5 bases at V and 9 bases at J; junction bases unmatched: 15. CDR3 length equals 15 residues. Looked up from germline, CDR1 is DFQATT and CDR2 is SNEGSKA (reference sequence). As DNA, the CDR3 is TGCAGTGCTCCCTCCCCAACGGGAGGGGCGGGTGAGCAGTTCTTC. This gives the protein CSAPSPTGGAGEQFF.

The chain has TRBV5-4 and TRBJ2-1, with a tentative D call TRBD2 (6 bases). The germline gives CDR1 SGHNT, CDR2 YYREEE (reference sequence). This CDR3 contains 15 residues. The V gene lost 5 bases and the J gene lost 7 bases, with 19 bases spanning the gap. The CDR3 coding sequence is TGTGCCAGCAGTAGGGCTTGCGGGAATGAAAATGAGCAGTTCTTC. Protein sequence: CASSRACGNENEQFF. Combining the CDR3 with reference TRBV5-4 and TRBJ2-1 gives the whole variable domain ETGVTQSPTHLIKTRGQQVTLRCSSQSGHNTVSWYQQALGQGPQFIFQYYREEENGRGNFPPRFSGLQFPNYSSELNVNALELDDSALYLCASSRACGNENEQFFGPGTRLTVL.